This paragraph covers one TCR beta chain sequence. Antigen unknown. The PCR used 60 Vbeta and 13 Jbeta primers. Sequenced by immunoSEQ multiplex PCR; TCRdb stores in-frame clones only, minus some. Its listing shows almost 35,000 clones. This entry comes from a study of cytomegalovirus exposure and HLA in healthy donors. Study-level results: Analyzed later, association rates of TCRs varied across HLA loci, with DRB1 most and HLA-C fewest. The authors listed around 150 TCR beta chains as cytomegalovirus-associated. A later analysis linked more than 15,000 TCR beta sequences to HLA alleles at 0.05 false discovery rate.

Sequencing was performed on PBMCs. The sequence was collected from a woman aged 40 to 50 in good health and CMV-seropositive.

CDR3 DNA sequence: TGTGCCAGCAGTTCAGGGGTGGGTAATTCACCCCTCCACTTT. It specifies CASSSGVGNSPLHF. The V gene is TRBV28, the J gene TRBJ1-6; a possible D gene is TRBD1 (6 bases). Trimming removed 4 bases at V and 6 bases at J, with 10 bases between. Germline V gene sequence: CDR1 MDHEN, CDR2 SYDVKM. The CDR3 length is 14 residues. Complete variable domain (other parts from reference TRBV28 and TRBJ1-6): DVKVTQSSRYLVKRTGEKVFLECVQDMDHENMFWYRQDPGLGLRLIYFSYDVKMKEKGDIPEGYSVSREKKERFSLILESASTNQTSMYLCASSSGVGNSPLHFGNGTRLTVT.